The 19 T cell receptor beta chains below come from one sample, sequenced in a study of blood T cell dynamics during melanoma immunotherapy. Time point meaning: week 3, after first cycle of checkpoint inhibitor. The protocol was immunoSEQ multiplex PCR, while the TCRdb copy is restricted to in-frame clones and leaves out a portion. Altogether fewer than 13,000 clones are present, 75% to 90% being singletons, with the ten largest covering roughly 6.9%. The starting material was blood, obtained from a patient treated with checkpoint blockade. The source of these receptors is a human donor with melanoma.

V is TRBV11-2 and J is TRBJ2-7; a possible D gene is TRBD2 (5 bases). The germline V gene encodes CDR1 SGHAT and CDR2 FQNNGV. V dropped 4 bases and J dropped 7 bases, with 8 bases sitting between them. The CDR3 loop spans 11 amino acids. Here the CDR3 DNA reads TGTGCCAGCAGCTACGGACTTGAGCAGTACGTC. This encodes CASSYGLEQYV.

The chain joins TRBV19 to TRBJ1-6; 9 nucleotides match TRBD1. Germline V lookup: CDR1 LNHDA, CDR2 SQIVND (reference sequence). With V trimmed by 6 bases and J by 10 bases, 7 bases remained unmatched. CDR3 size: 14 residues. This CDR3 is CASRPDRGESPLHF. For the CDR3, the DNA is TGTGCCAGTAGACCGGACAGGGGCGAATCACCCCTCCACTTT.

The chain links TRBV5-1 to TRBJ1-6; D not resolved. Germline V gene data show CDR1 as SGHRS and CDR2 as YFSETQ. This CDR3 has 14 residues. V lost 0 bases and J lost 10, with 11 bases in between. The DNA of the CDR3 is TGCGCCAGCAGCTTGGATCTCGGCTACTCACCCCTCCACTTT. As protein: CASSLDLGYSPLHF.

This clone was detected only once. The chain has TRBV5-1 and TRBJ2-1, with 11 bases matching TRBD2. V dropped 2 bases and J dropped 5; count of bases not matched to a gene: 6. Germline loops: CDR1 SGHRS, CDR2 YFSETQ. The CDR3 covers 16 residues. CDR3 loop: CASSLFPGLADNEQFF. The CDR3 DNA follows: TGCGCCAGCAGCTTATTCCCGGGACTAGCGGACAATGAGCAGTTCTTC.

The rearrangement joins TRBV7-2 to TRBJ2-3; TRBD2 agrees at 9 bases. CDR3 size: 16 residues. J lost 4 bases, V lost 0 bases, and 5 bases had no gene match. The germline V gene has CDR1 SGHTA and CDR2 FQGNSA. CDR3: CASSLASRGGPDTQYF. CDR3 coding DNA: TGTGCCAGCAGCTTAGCATCGCGGGGGGGCCCAGATACGCAGTATTTT.

The genes are TRBV6-6 and TRBJ2-1, with D perhaps being TRBD1 or TRBD2 (5 bases each). This CDR3 comprises 15 residues. CDR1 and CDR2 from the germline V gene are MNHNY and SVGAGI (reference sequence). Trimming took off 2 bases at V and 6 bases at J, with 14 bases between the two ends. CDR3 nucleotide sequence: TGTGCCAGCAGTTACGCATTCGGGGCCGTCAATGAGCAGTTCTTC. Encoded protein: CASSYAFGAVNEQFF.

This chain links TRBV11-2 with TRBJ1-2; D perhaps matches TRBD1 (5 bases). The V and J ends lost 5 bases and 8 bases respectively, with 15 bases between them. From germline, CDR1 is SGHAT and CDR2 FQNNGV. The CDR3 covers 13 residues. DNA for the CDR3: TGTGCCAGCAGCCCAAGTGGGACTGTAGGCTACACCTTC. Translating it yields CASSPSGTVGYTF.

This clone was counted a few times. This chain links TRBV19 with TRBJ2-2; TRBD1 matches at 8 bases. This CDR3 region has 17 residues. Unmatched junction bases numbered 11, after V lost 6 bases and J lost 2 bases. Germline V gene lookup returns CDR1 LNHDA and CDR2 SQIVND (reference sequence). CDR3 amino acids: CASSTIQGAGNTGELFF. CDR3 coding DNA: TGTGCCAGTAGCACAATCCAGGGGGCAGGCAACACCGGGGAGCTGTTTTTT. The whole variable domain, filled in from reference TRBV19 and TRBJ2-2, reads DGGITQSPKYLFRKEGQNVTLSCEQNLNHDAMYWYRQDPGQGLRLIYYSQIVNDFQKGDIAEGYSVSREKKESFPLTVTSAQKNPTAFYLCASSTIQGAGNTGELFFGEGSRLTVL.

V gene TRBV7-3 combines with J gene TRBJ2-3, with D tentatively TRBD2 (5 bases). The CDR3 spans 16 residues. The germline V gene has CDR1 SGHTA and CDR2 FQGTGA. Deletions cut 5 bases from V and 4 bases from J, with 19 bases between. CDR3 residues: CASSIAGGGTADTQYF. For the CDR3, the DNA is TGTGCCAGCAGCATAGCCGGTGGAGGAACAGCAGATACGCAGTATTTT.

The gene calls are TRBV28 and TRBJ1-4; D gene unclear. Germline values: CDR1 MDHEN, CDR2 SYDVKM. This CDR3 contains 15 residues. Trimming stripped 5 bases from V and 0 bases from J, with 10 bases between. In nucleotides, the CDR3 is TGTGCCAGCAGTACCGCCGACGCAACTAATGAAAAACTGTTTTTT. As protein: CASSTADATNEKLFF. The complete variable domain, with remaining parts taken from reference TRBV28 and TRBJ1-4, reads DVKVTQSSRYLVKRTGEKVFLECVQDMDHENMFWYRQDPGLGLRLIYFSYDVKMKEKGDIPEGYSVSREKKERFSLILESASTNQTSMYLCASSTADATNEKLFFGSGTQLSVL.

This chain uses TRBV4-3 with TRBJ2-7; 11 nucleotides match TRBD1. With V trimmed by 1 base and J by 3 bases, 5 bases remained unmatched. Germline loops: CDR1 LGHNA, CDR2 YSLEER. This CDR3 has 16 amino acids. CDR3 nucleotide sequence: TGCGCCAGCAGCCAAGCATCCGGGACAGGGGGCTACGAGCAGTACTTC. Residues: CASSQASGTGGYEQYF.

This chain joins TRBV7-2 and TRBJ2-7; D is perhaps TRBD2 (6 bases). The CDR3 consists of 14 residues. Trimming shortened V by 2 bases and J by 6 bases, and 14 bases separated the two germline ends. CDR1 is SGHTA, CDR2 FQGNSA, per germline. CDR3 in DNA: TGTGCCAGCAGCTTACGGACTATCGACGGCGAGCAGTACTTC. Translation gives CASSLRTIDGEQYF.

The chain has TRBV7-9 and TRBJ1-1; D may be TRBD1 (5 bases). V was pared by 4 bases and J by 4 bases, with 13 bases between. The germline V gene encodes CDR1 SEHNR and CDR2 FQNEAQ (reference sequence). The CDR3 runs 14 residues. The CDR3 here is CASSSGGWGTEAFF. DNA for the CDR3: TGTGCCAGCAGCTCGGGGGGATGGGGCACTGAAGCTTTCTTT.

This chain uses TRBV15 with TRBJ1-3; 7 nucleotides line up with TRBD1. The CDR3 spans 15 residues. Germline CDR1 reads LNHNV; CDR2 reads YYDKDF (reference sequence). With V trimmed by 5 bases and J by 2 bases, 6 bases remained unmatched. The CDR3 sequence is CATSDDRAAGNTIYF. The CDR3, as DNA: TGTGCCACCAGCGATGACAGGGCTGCTGGAAACACCATATATTTT.

This chain links TRBV9 with TRBJ2-1; the D is unclear. Between the trimmed V and J ends, which lost 3 bases and 0 bases, there was a span of 16 bases. Germline-derived CDR1 and CDR2 are SGDLS and YYNGEE. The CDR3 is 17 amino acids. This chain's CDR3 is CASSAFRTASSYNEQFF. The CDR3 bases are TGTGCCAGCAGCGCCTTTAGGACCGCTAGCTCCTACAATGAGCAGTTCTTC.

The chain combines TRBV6-4 with TRBJ2-3, with D possibly being TRBD1 (5 bases). Germline assignment: CDR1 MRHNA and CDR2 SNTAGT. The CDR3 has 15 amino acids. The V and J ends lost 3 bases and 3 bases respectively, with 13 bases between them. CDR3 region: CASSEGAGRTDTQYF. The CDR3 bases are TGTGCCAGCAGTGAAGGGGCAGGGCGGACAGATACGCAGTATTTT.

The V call is TRBV5-1, the J call TRBJ1-1; no clear D. The germline V gene has CDR1 SGHRS and CDR2 YFSETQ. The ends were cut back, 4 bases at V and 6 bases at J, with 13 bases in the middle. This CDR3 is built from 13 residues. The CDR3 here is CASSRTSSAEAFF. The DNA of the CDR3 is TGCGCCAGCAGCCGGACTAGCTCCGCTGAAGCTTTCTTT.

The chain couples TRBV19 to TRBJ2-2; 13 nucleotides agree with TRBD2. This CDR3 comprises 15 residues. V gave up 5 bases and J gave up 5 bases; unmatched junction bases: 2. Germline-derived CDR1 and CDR2 are LNHDA and SQIVND (reference sequence). The CDR3 protein is CASSPGLAGTGELFF. In DNA, the CDR3 is TGTGCCAGTAGTCCGGGACTAGCGGGGACCGGGGAGCTGTTTTTT.

The sample holds one count of this clone. The chain employs TRBV6-1 and TRBJ2-2; D may be TRBD2 (6 bases). CDR1 and CDR2 from the germline V gene are MNHNS and SASEGT. This CDR3 spans 13 amino acids. V lost 7 bases, J lost 6 bases, and 12 bases lay in between. The CDR3 protein is CASIEGGAGELFF. In nucleotides, the CDR3 is TGTGCCAGCATCGAAGGAGGGGCCGGGGAGCTGTTTTTT.